This T cell receptor beta chain was documented in a study of T cell changes during pregnancy in multiple sclerosis. Germline V gene sequence: CDR1 SGHNT, CDR2 YYREEE (reference sequence). With 4 bases removed from V and 2 bases from J, the gap between germline ends came to 15 bases. This CDR3 spans 15 amino acids. The data were produced by immunoSEQ multiplex PCR, yet TCRdb's version contains in-frame clones alone and is incomplete. The table records some 85,000 clones, just under 95% of them present only once. The specimen was peripheral blood, collected in the third trimester of pregnancy. This clonotype was sampled from a female donor with multiple sclerosis, enrolled in a pregnancy study. The rearrangement uses TRBV5-4 and TRBJ2-5; possibly TRBD1 for D (6 bases). CDR3 in amino acids: CASSHPTGSQETQYF. The CDR3 DNA reads TGTGCCAGCAGCCACCCGACAGGTTCACAAGAGACCCAGTACTTC.